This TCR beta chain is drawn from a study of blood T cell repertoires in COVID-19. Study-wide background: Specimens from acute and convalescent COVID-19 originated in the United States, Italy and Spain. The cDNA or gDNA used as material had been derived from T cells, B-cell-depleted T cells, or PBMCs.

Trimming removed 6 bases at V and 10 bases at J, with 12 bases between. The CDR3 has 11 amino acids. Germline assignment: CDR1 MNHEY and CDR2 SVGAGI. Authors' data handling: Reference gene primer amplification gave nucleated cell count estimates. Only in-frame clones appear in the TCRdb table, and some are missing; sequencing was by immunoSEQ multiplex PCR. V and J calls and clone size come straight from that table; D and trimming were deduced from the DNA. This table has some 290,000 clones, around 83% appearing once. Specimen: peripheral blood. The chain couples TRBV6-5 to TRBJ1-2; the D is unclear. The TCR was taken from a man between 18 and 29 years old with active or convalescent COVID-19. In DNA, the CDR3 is TGTGCCAGCAGCCATAAAGGAGACTACACCTTC. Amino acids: CASSHKGDYTF.